This TCR beta chain was captured by sequencing in a study of beta chain features in type 1 diabetes. General study findings and limits: For Type 1 diabetes patients, all four CD4+ subsets carried TCRB CDR3s that were moderately but significantly shorter.

Germline V gene lookup returns CDR1 SGHTA and CDR2 FQGNSA. The CDR3 is 18 residues long. The V and J ends lost 1 base and 2 bases, in that order; junction bases with no gene match: 6. Expressed TCRB transcripts were sequenced, since all the RNA that had been isolated was reverse transcribed. The data were produced by immunoSEQ multiplex PCR, yet TCRdb's version contains in-frame clones alone and is incomplete. The sample has hundreds of thousands of clones; around an eighth are singletons. Remarks on this clone: Its specificity is not known.

V and J are TRBV7-2 and TRBJ1-5, with 12 bases that match TRBD1. This TCR came from a man in his late teens or twenties with type 1 diabetes. Sequenced sample: naive CD4+ T cells from blood. The CDR3 sequence: CASSLVGTGGSGNQPQHF. CDR3 bases: TGTGCCAGCAGCTTAGTGGGGACAGGGGGCTCGGGCAATCAGCCCCAGCATTTT.